Listed below are T cell receptor beta chains from one sample, sequenced in a study of beta chain features in type 1 diabetes. Method: immunoSEQ multiplex PCR; TCRdb's copy keeps in-frame clones and lacks some. The sample has more than 300,000 clones; 10% to 15% are singletons. The sample was naive CD4+ T cells from blood. The receptors originated from a man younger than 30 in good health. CDR3s include the opening cysteine and the closing phenylalanine or tryptophan. A D gene is named only where the DNA matches it firmly. Clone size is stated in some rows and not others, as once, few, many or a class when expanded.

>TRBV2|TRBJ2-3|-|10|few
CASNKDTQYF
TGTGCCAGCAACAAAGATACGCAGTATTTT
>TRBV30|TRBJ1-2|TRBD1|9|-
CAWGTGRVF
TGTGCCTGGGGGACAGGGAGGGTGTTC
>TRBV9|TRBJ2-5|TRBD2|18|few
CASSPAGLAGGRQETQYF
TGTGCCAGCAGCCCAGCGGGACTAGCGGGGGGACGTCAAGAGACCCAGTACTTC
>TRBV2|TRBJ2-5|-|15|few
CASSEAVQFTETQYF
TGTGCCAGCAGTGAGGCAGTTCAATTTACGGAGACCCAGTACTTC
>TRBV7-9|TRBJ2-5|-|14|few
CASSFGGAAQLEYF
TGTGCCAGCAGCTTTGGTGGGGCGGCGCAACTTGAGTACTTC
>TRBV29-1|TRBJ2-1|-|13|-
CSAEGIRGNEQFF
TGCAGCGCTGAAGGCATCCGGGGGAATGAGCAGTTCTTC
>TRBV6-5|TRBJ1-5|TRBD1|13|-
CASSWGQNQPQHF
TGTGCCAGCAGTTGGGGACAGAACCAGCCCCAGCATTTT
>TRBV6-5|TRBJ1-5|-|15|-
CASSLSWSSNQPQHF
TGTGCCAGCAGTCTCTCGTGGAGTAGCAATCAGCCCCAGCATTTT
>TRBV28|TRBJ1-1|-|13|-
CASSPGDNTEAFF
TGTGCCAGCAGCCCAGGCGACAACACTGAAGCTTTCTTT
>TRBV5-1|TRBJ1-5|-|14|-
CASSLEGGNQPQHF
TGCGCCAGCAGCTTGGAAGGCGGGAATCAGCCCCAGCATTTT
>TRBV5-4|TRBJ2-5|TRBD2|16|once
CASSLLRLAGEETQYF
TGTGCCAGCAGCTTACTTAGACTAGCGGGGGAAGAGACCCAGTACTTC
>TRBV27|TRBJ2-1|TRBD2|13|-
CASSLWTSDEQFF
TGTGCCAGCAGTTTATGGACTAGCGATGAGCAGTTCTTC
>TRBV28|TRBJ2-5|-|14|-
CASSGPSGLETQYF
TGTGCCAGCAGTGGACCCTCGGGATTGGAGACCCAGTACTTC
>TRBV28|TRBJ2-7|-|11|-
CASSTHRFQYF
TGTGCCAGCAGTACGCACAGATTTCAGTACTTC
>TRBV6-5|TRBJ2-7|TRBD1|15|-
CASSYSNRGSYEQYF
TGTGCCAGCAGTTACTCCAACAGGGGATCCTACGAGCAGTACTTC
>TRBV7-2|TRBJ1-5|-|13|-
CASSLGADQPQHF
TGTGCCAGCAGCTTAGGTGCGGATCAGCCCCAGCATTTT
>TRBV29-1|TRBJ2-2|-|12|many
CSVDKNTGELFF
TGCAGCGTTGATAAAAACACCGGGGAGCTGTTTTTT
>TRBV7-9|TRBJ2-2|TRBD2|15|few
CATTSGSFSTGELFF
TGTGCCACCACTAGCGGGAGTTTTAGCACCGGGGAGCTGTTTTTT
>TRBV12-5|TRBJ1-2|-|14|few
CASGLDRANYGYTF
TGTGCTAGTGGTTTAGACAGAGCTAACTATGGCTACACCTTC
>TRBV5-4|TRBJ2-3|-|14|-
CASSWSSAGDTQYF
TGTGCCAGCAGCTGGAGTTCGGCGGGAGATACGCAGTATTTT
>TRBV6-5|TRBJ1-4|TRBD1|14|few
CASSYFRQGGKLFF
TGTGCCAGCAGTTACTTCAGACAGGGGGGGAAACTGTTTTTT
>TRBV2|TRBJ1-1|-|12|few
CASSEQGLEAFF
TGTGCCAGCAGTGAACAGGGACTTGAAGCTTTCTTT
>TRBV5-4|TRBJ2-2|TRBD2|15|-
CASSSRGEGTRELFF
TGTGCCAGCAGCTCTCGAGGGGAGGGGACTAGGGAGCTGTTTTTT
>TRBV4-3|TRBJ1-2|-|14|-
CASSQERAGSGYTF
TGCGCCAGCAGCCAAGAAAGAGCGGGGTCCGGCTACACCTTC
>TRBV27|TRBJ2-7|TRBD1|15|few
CASSLSRTGFNEQYF
TGTGCCAGCAGTTTATCGCGGACAGGGTTTAACGAGCAGTACTTC
>TRBV7-2|TRBJ1-5|TRBD1|15|-
CASSFRQGNNQPQHF
TGTGCCAGCAGCTTTCGACAGGGTAACAATCAGCCCCAGCATTTT
>TRBV10-3|TRBJ2-7|-|14|-
CAISGHSDTYEQYF
TGTGCCATCAGTGGACACTCCGACACCTACGAGCAGTACTTC
>TRBV7-9|TRBJ2-2|-|9|many
CASSSGPFF
TGTGCCAGCAGCTCAGGGCCGTTTTTT
>TRBV7-2|TRBJ1-2|-|13|-
CASSSYSDYGYTF
TGTGCCAGCAGCTCCTACTCGGACTATGGCTACACCTTC
>TRBV7-2|TRBJ1-1|-|14|few
CASNWGGGATEAFF
TGTGCCAGCAACTGGGGGGGAGGGGCCACTGAAGCTTTCTTT
>TRBV28|TRBJ1-1|-|14|few
CASSLGLQNTEAFF
TGTGCCAGCAGTTTGGGGCTTCAGAACACTGAAGCTTTCTTT
>TRBV4-3|TRBJ2-7|TRBD2|17|-
CASSQDLRLAAYYEQYF
TGCGCCAGCAGCCAAGATCTTAGACTAGCGGCCTACTACGAGCAGTACTTC
>TRBV19|TRBJ2-1|-|15|few
CASSIGGYSYNEQFF
TGTGCCAGTAGTATAGGCGGGTATTCCTACAATGAGCAGTTCTTC
>TRBV7-2|TRBJ2-5|-|14|few
CASSLGGNQETQYF
TGTGCCAGCAGCTTAGGAGGAAACCAAGAGACCCAGTACTTC
>TRBV2|TRBJ2-1|-|14|-
CASIELTLYNEQFF
TGTGCCAGCATCGAACTTACCCTCTACAATGAGCAGTTCTTC
>TRBV29-1|TRBJ2-3|-|13|-
CSVGGRSTDTQYF
TGCAGCGTGGGGGGGCGAAGCACAGATACGCAGTATTTT
>TRBV28|TRBJ2-2|TRBD2|16|few
CASRRASGQNTGELFF
TGTGCCAGCAGGCGAGCTAGCGGGCAGAACACCGGGGAGCTGTTTTTT
>TRBV5-4|TRBJ2-2|-|16|-
CASSLASGLNTGELFF
TGTGCCAGCAGCTTGGCTTCGGGGTTGAACACCGGGGAGCTGTTTTTT
>TRBV7-8|TRBJ2-7|TRBD2|19|-
CASSSLTSGGHFLRYEQYF
TGTGCCAGCAGCTCCCTGACTAGCGGGGGGCACTTCCTCCGCTACGAGCAGTACTTC
>TRBV4-3|TRBJ2-3|-|17|few
CASSQESVRGNTDTQYF
TGCGCCAGCAGCCAAGAGTCCGTCAGAGGAAACACAGATACGCAGTATTTT
>TRBV5-1|TRBJ2-3|TRBD2|15|few
CASSFSGSEADTQYF
TGCGCCAGCAGCTTTAGCGGGAGCGAGGCAGATACGCAGTATTTT
>TRBV19|TRBJ1-1|-|13|few
CASTLTGNTEAFF
TGTGCCAGTACCCTGACAGGGAACACTGAAGCTTTCTTT
>TRBV5-1|TRBJ2-2|-|16|-
CASSLGQGSNTGELFF
TGCGCCAGCAGCTTGGGTCAGGGGTCGAACACCGGGGAGCTGTTTTTT
>TRBV19|TRBJ1-3|TRBD1|14|few
CATPRTGSGNTIYF
TGTGCCACTCCACGGACAGGCTCTGGAAACACCATATATTTT
>TRBV5-6|TRBJ1-2|TRBD1|14|few
CASSSPTGGSGYTF
TGTGCCAGCAGCTCGCCAACAGGGGGCAGCGGCTACACCTTC
>TRBV7-9|TRBJ2-3|TRBD1|15|few
CASSLGTGVPDTQYF
TGTGCCAGCAGCTTAGGGACAGGGGTTCCAGATACGCAGTATTTT
>TRBV9|TRBJ1-2|TRBD1|15|few
CASSAGQGLDYGYTF
TGTGCCAGCAGCGCTGGACAGGGTCTTGACTATGGCTACACCTTC